These 32 T cell receptor beta chains originate from one sample sequenced in a study of neurological immune-mediated disorders. Each CDR3 protein is one row after TCRdb ran MiXCR on the 5' RACE reads. The table lists roughly 32,000 distinct CDR3 sequences, approximately 5.4% of them singletons. Input material: CD4+ T cells from blood. The receptors originated from a woman aged 45-65 years in good health.

The sample holds many counts of this clonotype. This chain links TRBV9 with TRBJ2-2, with D uncertain. Trimming shortened V by 0 bases and J by 7 bases, and 7 bases separated the two germline ends. The length of the CDR3 is 13 residues. The V gene's germline CDR1 is SGDLS and CDR2 YYNGEE. The CDR3 loop is CASSVAPGGELFF. CDR3 DNA: TGTGCCAGCAGCGTAGCACCGGGCGGGGAGCTGTTTTTT.

Ten or more counts support this clonotype. This rearrangement joins TRBV29-1 to TRBJ1-3, with unresolved D. V gave up 6 bases and J gave up 2 bases, with 8 bases separating them. There are 12 residues in the CDR3. Germline CDR1 reads SQVTM; CDR2 reads ANQGSEA. CDR3 sequence: CSVDGTGNTIYF. The CDR3 DNA follows: TGCAGCGTCGACGGAACTGGAAACACCATATATTTT.

This clonotype was seen at least ten times. The rearrangement links TRBV11-1 to TRBJ2-1; D tentatively fits TRBD1 or TRBD2 (5 bases each). Germline V CDR1 and CDR2: SGHAT, FQDESV (reference sequence). The CDR3 runs 13 residues. Trimming stripped 3 bases from V and 9 bases from J, with 12 bases between. CDR3 sequence: CASSFPGPREQFF. CDR3 nucleotide sequence: TGTGCCAGCAGCTTCCCGGGACCCCGTGAGCAGTTCTTC.

This clonotype was detected many times. The chain recombines TRBV2 with TRBJ1-1; 8 bases are a match to TRBD1. In germline, CDR1 is SNHLY, CDR2 FYNNEI. Trimming removed 7 bases from V and 1 base from J; junction bases left unmatched: 5. The CDR3 covers 14 residues. The CDR3, as DNA: TGTGCCAGCACCCTAACAGGGGGGAACACTGAAGCTTTCTTT. Translated, it gives CASTLTGGNTEAFF.

This clonotype was seen ten or more times. The chain couples TRBV29-1 to TRBJ1-1; possibly TRBD1 for D (6 bases). This CDR3 is built from 15 residues. Germline CDR1 and CDR2: SQVTM and ANQGSEA. The ends were cut back, 1 base at V and 4 bases at J, with 16 bases in the middle. The CDR3 bases are TGCAGCGTTGAAGGAACAGCAGGGGATTCCACTGAAGCTTTCTTT. It is translated as CSVEGTAGDSTEAFF.

By sample share, this clonotype is medium-sized. The chain links TRBV20-1 to TRBJ2-7, with 7 bases lining up with TRBD2. The CDR3 totals 15 residues. The ends lost 3 bases at V and 3 bases at J; junction bases unmatched: 11. Per germline, CDR1 DFQATT and CDR2 SNEGSKA (reference sequence). CDR3 residues: CSARDYGRGNYEQYF. The CDR3 DNA reads TGCAGTGCTAGGGACTACGGGCGGGGGAACTACGAGCAGTACTTC.

In this sample, this clonotype turned up many times. The V call is TRBV20-1, the J call TRBJ1-5, with unresolved D. V was clipped by 1 base and J by 0 bases, with 7 bases between them. Germline V gene lookup returns CDR1 DFQATT and CDR2 SNEGSKA (reference sequence). The CDR3 runs to 14 residues. The DNA of the CDR3 is TGCAGTGCTAGAGTTGGGAGTAGCAATCAGCCCCAGCATTTT. It yields the protein CSARVGSSNQPQHF.

This clonotype has ten or more counts. CDR3 nucleotides: TGTGCCAGCAATTACGGGACTAGCGGCTACAATGAGCAGTTCTTC. Protein: CASNYGTSGYNEQFF. The chain couples TRBV12-3 or TRBV12-4 to TRBJ2-1, with TRBD2 matching 11 bases. V lost 7 bases and J lost 3; bases outside the gene matches: 5. The CDR3 contains 15 residues.

There are many counts of this clonotype. J is TRBJ2-7 and V is TRBV6-2 or TRBV6-3, with 11 positions matching TRBD2. The V segment lost 5 bases and the J segment 2 bases; nucleotides outside the gene matches: 5. Germline values: CDR1 MNHEY, CDR2 SVGEGT. The CDR3 has 15 amino acids. CDR3 loop: CASSTGLAVAYEQYF. Written as DNA, the CDR3 is TGTGCCAGCAGTACGGGACTAGCGGTAGCCTACGAGCAGTACTTC.

This clonotype was detected ten times or more. This chain joins TRBV10-3 and TRBJ2-7; possibly TRBD1 for D (5 bases). The V end lost 5 bases, the J end lost 3 bases, and 17 bases lay between the germline ends. The germline V gene has CDR1 ENHRY and CDR2 SYGVKD. The CDR3 sequence is 15 residues long. In nucleotides, the CDR3 is TGTGCCATCAGTTCAGGCGTCGGACAAAACTACGAGCAGTACTTC. Its protein is CAISSGVGQNYEQYF.

In its sample, this clonotype was seen many times. The rearrangement joins TRBV10-3 to TRBJ2-2; 8 bases are shared with TRBD2. V gave up 5 bases and J gave up 6 bases; unmatched junction bases: 11. Germline V lookup: CDR1 ENHRY, CDR2 SYGVKD. The CDR3 spans 16 residues. The CDR3 region is CAISSLGLVGAGELFF. Here the CDR3 DNA reads TGTGCCATCAGTTCGTTGGGACTAGTGGGCGCCGGGGAGCTGTTTTTT.

This clonotype was recorded at least ten times. This chain links TRBV7-2 with TRBJ1-5; tentatively, D is TRBD1 (5 bases). This CDR3 comprises 14 residues. V gave up 3 bases and J gave up 1 base, with 7 bases separating them. Germline-derived CDR1 and CDR2 are SGHTA and FQGNSA. The CDR3 reads CASSFDSSNQPQHF. DNA for the CDR3: TGTGCCAGCAGCTTTGACAGCAGCAATCAGCCCCAGCATTTT.

This clonotype appeared many times. The gene calls are TRBV27 and TRBJ1-5; D remains ambiguous. Germline CDR1 reads MNHEY; CDR2 reads SMNVEV (reference sequence). CDR3 length equals 15 residues. Trimming removed 5 bases from V and 3 bases from J, with 14 bases in between. The CDR3: CASSESPVVNQPQHF. The CDR3 region has the DNA TGTGCCAGCAGTGAATCCCCCGTCGTCAATCAGCCCCAGCATTTT.

At least ten counts were recorded for this clonotype. This sequence joins TRBV24-1 and TRBJ2-3; the match to TRBD2 covers 10 bases. Germline CDR1 KGHDR, CDR2 SFDVKD. J gave up 0 bases and V 9 bases, and 8 bases lay outside the gene matches. CDR3 length equals 16 residues. Here the CDR3 reads CATPASGRASTDTQYF. CDR3 bases: TGTGCCACCCCGGCTAGCGGGAGAGCTAGCACAGATACGCAGTATTTT.

This clonotype was counted at least ten times. Here the CDR3 DNA reads TGTGCCAGCTGTTGGAGGGTTTACACTGAAGCTTTCTTT. Translation gives CASCWRVYTEAFF. The chain uses TRBV2 and TRBJ1-1; no clear D gene. CDR1 and CDR2 from the germline V gene are SNHLY and FYNNEI. The CDR3 covers 13 residues. Between the trimmed V and J ends, which lost 8 bases and 3 bases, there was a span of 13 bases.

This clonotype has a count of ten or more. This rearrangement joins TRBV6-2 or TRBV6-3 to TRBJ2-5; 9 bases fit TRBD1. The CDR3 spans 16 residues. Germline V lookup: CDR1 MNHEY, CDR2 SVGEGT. The J segment lost 4 bases and the V segment lost 6 bases, leaving 12 bases of the junction unmatched. Here the CDR3 DNA reads TGTGCCAGCAGACACTCCCCGGGACAGGGTGGAGAGACCCAGTACTTC. Protein sequence: CASRHSPGQGGETQYF.

This clonotype was picked up many times. The rearrangement uses TRBV20-1 and TRBJ2-1; 10 bases map to TRBD2. Losses at the gene ends were 0 bases for V and 5 bases for J; bases not matched to a gene: 16. Per germline, CDR1 DFQATT and CDR2 SNEGSKA (reference sequence). This CDR3 comprises 19 residues. CDR3 protein: CSARDPNRGAGTSDNEQFF. CDR3 in DNA: TGCAGTGCTAGAGATCCCAACAGAGGAGCCGGGACTAGCGACAATGAGCAGTTCTTC.

This clonotype has at least ten counts. V gene TRBV29-1 combines with J gene TRBJ2-2; 9 bases line up with TRBD2. Per germline, CDR1 SQVTM and CDR2 ANQGSEA. V gave up 0 bases and J gave up 5 bases; unmatched junction bases: 7. The CDR3 covers 16 residues. The CDR3 spells CSVEEETSGRTGELFF. The CDR3 bases are TGCAGCGTTGAAGAAGAGACTAGCGGACGAACCGGGGAGCTGTTTTTT.

This clonotype was found many times. The V gene is TRBV29-1, the J gene TRBJ2-5; 7 bases map to TRBD2. Germline V gene data show CDR1 as SQVTM and CDR2 as ANQGSEA. The CDR3 extends over 13 amino acids. V lost 7 bases, J lost 5 bases, and 10 bases stayed unmatched. In nucleotides, the CDR3 is TGCAGCGCGGGGAGGGGTGGGGAGGAGACCCAGTACTTC. Its protein product is CSAGRGGEETQYF. Using reference TRBV29-1 and TRBJ2-5 for the parts outside the CDR3, the full variable domain is SAVISQKPSRDICQRGTSLTIQCQVDSQVTMMFWYRQQPGQSLTLIATANQGSEATYESGFVIDKFPISRPNLTFSTLTVSNMSPEDSSIYLCSAGRGGEETQYFGPGTRLLVL.

In its sample, this clonotype ranks as medium-sized (0.01 to 0.1%). This sequence joins TRBV5-5 and TRBJ2-7; TRBD1 aligns across 9 bases. CDR1 and CDR2 (germline): SGHKS, YYEKEE (reference sequence). The CDR3 is 16 amino acids. Trimming removed 2 bases from V and 4 bases from J; junction bases left unmatched: 10. The CDR3 here is CASSFSATGGWYEQYF. The CDR3 DNA follows: TGTGCCAGCAGCTTCAGTGCGACAGGGGGGTGGTACGAGCAGTACTTC.

This CDR3 is CSVEEQGYEQFF. Here the CDR3 DNA reads TGCAGCGTTGAGGAACAGGGTTATGAGCAGTTCTTC. V gene TRBV29-1 combines with J gene TRBJ2-1; D perhaps matches TRBD1 (6 bases). Trimming took off 3 bases at V and 8 bases at J, with 11 bases between the two ends. Germline lookup yields CDR1 SQVTM and CDR2 ANQGSEA. There are 12 residues in the CDR3.

This clonotype was counted ten times or more. This rearrangement joins TRBV28 to TRBJ1-5, with a weak D call TRBD1 (6 bases). The V gene's germline CDR1 is MDHEN and CDR2 SYDVKM. CDR3 size: 15 residues. V dropped 9 bases and J dropped 4 bases, with 19 bases sitting between them. The CDR3 DNA reads as TGTGCCAGTACGGACAGAACAGGGCGAAATCAGCCCCAGCATTTT. Encoded protein: CASTDRTGRNQPQHF.

Ten or more counts support this clonotype. The chain carries TRBV6-1 and TRBJ2-2; D is unresolved. This CDR3 has 15 residues. The V and J ends lost 7 bases and 4 bases respectively, with 16 bases between them. Germline V gene sequence: CDR1 MNHNS, CDR2 SASEGT. Here the CDR3 reads CASKDRVTTTGELFF. DNA for the CDR3: TGTGCCAGCAAGGATCGGGTCACTACCACCGGGGAGCTGTTTTTT.

This clonotype showed up many times. This rearrangement joins TRBV5-1 to TRBJ2-7; 11 nucleotides match TRBD1. CDR1 and CDR2 (germline): SGHRS, YFSETQ. This CDR3 region has 15 residues. The junction had 5 bases not matched to a gene; V was cut back by 3 bases and J by 3 bases. The DNA of the CDR3 is TGCGCCAGCAGCTGGGGGACAGGGGGTATCTACGAGCAGTACTTC. It codes for CASSWGTGGIYEQYF.

This clonotype occurred many times. The chain carries TRBV28 and TRBJ2-3; 11 bases match TRBD2. This CDR3 has 16 amino acids. Germline V gene data show CDR1 as MDHEN and CDR2 as SYDVKM. Germline trimming cut 5 bases from V and 0 bases from J; bases unmatched to any gene: 4. CDR3 sequence reads: CASSLRLAGSTDTQYF. In nucleotides, the CDR3 is TGTGCCAGCAGTCTAAGACTAGCGGGGAGCACAGATACGCAGTATTTT.

This clonotype was recorded at least ten times. V and J are TRBV14 and TRBJ2-7, with TRBD1 as a possible D gene (7 bases). Deletions cut 6 bases from V and 8 bases from J, with 14 bases between. This CDR3 has 12 residues. Per the germline V gene, CDR1 is SGHDN and CDR2 is FVKESK. In nucleotides, the CDR3 is TGTGCCAGCAGTCGGGGGACAGCAAAGCAGTACTTC. Its protein is CASSRGTAKQYF.

This clonotype was seen many times. This sequence joins TRBV6-1 and TRBJ2-7, with 14 bases identical to TRBD2. Germline CDR1 reads MNHNS; CDR2 reads SASEGT. The J segment lost 4 bases and the V segment lost 6 bases, leaving 2 bases of the junction unmatched. The CDR3 contains 14 residues. This CDR3 is CASRRLAGGYEQYF. CDR3 nucleotides: TGTGCCAGCAGAAGACTAGCGGGGGGGTACGAGCAGTACTTC.

The sample holds many counts of this clonotype. The V gene is TRBV19, the J gene TRBJ2-3; no clear D gene. This CDR3 spans 15 amino acids. The ends were cut back, 8 bases at V and 4 bases at J, with 19 bases in the middle. Germline CDR1 LNHDA, CDR2 SQIVND (reference sequence). DNA of the CDR3: TGTGCCAGTTCCGCCGGGCCCCTGACGGCAGATACGCAGTATTTT. Amino acids: CASSAGPLTADTQYF.

This clonotype was found many times. V and J are TRBV9 and TRBJ2-2; D unclear. Per the germline V gene, CDR1 is SGDLS and CDR2 is YYNGEE. Deletions cut 0 bases from V and 10 bases from J, with 13 bases between. The CDR3 covers 14 residues. The CDR3 region is CASSVDLKVPELFF. CDR3 in DNA: TGTGCCAGCAGCGTAGATTTGAAGGTCCCGGAGCTGTTTTTT.

This clonotype came up many times. The V and J genes are TRBV5-1 and TRBJ2-2, with a possible D match to TRBD2 (6 bases). The CDR3 is 14 residues long. Germline CDR1 SGHRS, CDR2 YFSETQ. V lost 2 bases and J 7 bases, leaving 12 bases between the germline ends. The chain's CDR3 is CASSLGLASGELFF. The CDR3 bases are TGCGCCAGCAGCTTAGGGCTAGCGAGCGGGGAGCTGTTTTTT.

This clonotype has ten or more counts. J is TRBJ2-2 and V is TRBV14; D is unresolved. Between the trimmed V and J ends, which lost 0 bases and 4 bases, there was a span of 6 bases. The CDR3 runs to 14 residues. The germline V gene has CDR1 SGHDN and CDR2 FVKESK. CDR3 protein: CASSQDLGTGELFF. The CDR3 nucleotides read TGTGCCAGCAGCCAAGATCTTGGCACCGGGGAGCTGTTTTTT.

In this sample, this clonotype turned up many times. The rearrangement uses TRBV18 and TRBJ2-1; 8 bases line up with TRBD2. Germline V gene lookup returns CDR1 KGHSH and CDR2 LQKENI. V lost 6 bases and J lost 5; bases outside the gene matches: 9. The CDR3 has 15 amino acids. CDR3 DNA: TGTGCCAGCTCCCTTGGTAGTAGCGGGAACAATGAGCAGTTCTTC. As protein: CASSLGSSGNNEQFF.